The 13 T cell receptor beta chains in this list originate from one sample, sequenced in a study of cytomegalovirus exposure and HLA in healthy donors. The PCR employed 60 Vbeta primers together with 13 Jbeta primers. TCRdb's table, derived via immunoSEQ multiplex PCR, lists solely in-frame clones and lacks some. The sample shows about 100,000 clones, under 90% of them seen only once. The sample taken for sequencing was PBMCs. The source of these receptors is a woman in her seventies in good health and CMV-seropositive.

This sequence joins TRBV7-2 and TRBJ2-7; TRBD2 matches 7 bases. The CDR3 has 16 residues. The ends lost 4 bases at V and 1 base at J; junction bases unmatched: 10. Germline CDR1 is SGHTA and CDR2 is FQGNSA. CDR3 in amino acids: CASSSGTNPRSYEQYF. The DNA for the CDR3 is TGTGCCAGCAGCTCCGGGACTAACCCCCGTTCCTACGAGCAGTACTTC.

The V and J genes are TRBV19 and TRBJ2-3, with a weak D call TRBD2 (7 bases). Germline V gives CDR1 LNHDA, CDR2 SQIVND (reference sequence). Trimming stripped 4 bases from V and 6 bases from J, with 23 bases between. CDR3 size: 17 residues. CDR3 DNA sequence: TGTGCCAGTAGTAACAGGGTACCTAGCGGAAGAGGGGATACGCAGTATTTT. Translated: CASSNRVPSGRGDTQYF.

The chain is built from TRBV5-6 and TRBJ2-2; D might be TRBD1 (6 bases). The CDR3 totals 16 residues. Germline values: CDR1 SGHDT, CDR2 YYEEEE. V lost 4 bases to trimming and J lost 11 bases, with 24 bases between them. Here the CDR3 reads CASSPPQQGKEGELFF. The CDR3 DNA sequence: TGTGCCAGCAGCCCACCTCAACAGGGTAAAGAAGGAGAGCTGTTTTTT.

This chain links TRBV10-3 with TRBJ2-1; TRBD2 aligns across 8 bases. The V and J ends lost 7 bases and 2 bases, in that order; junction bases with no gene match: 7. The CDR3 loop spans 15 amino acids. Germline-derived CDR1 and CDR2 are ENHRY and SYGVKD. CDR3 sequence: CAIKREGHPYNEQFF. CDR3 in DNA: TGTGCCATCAAACGGGAGGGCCACCCCTACAATGAGCAGTTCTTC.

Here the CDR3 reads CASSDGGRRNTEAFF. The CDR3 DNA reads TGCGCCAGCAGTGACGGGGGGCGCAGAAACACTGAAGCTTTCTTT. The chain uses TRBV10-2 and TRBJ1-1, with D possibly TRBD1 on 6 matching bases. CDR3 length: 15 residues. Germline lookup yields CDR1 WSHSY and CDR2 SAAADI. V lost 3 bases, J lost 2 bases, and 13 bases lay in between.

This clone came up once. The chain is built from TRBV5-1 and TRBJ2-2; D not certain. Trimming removed 0 bases from V and 2 bases from J, with 5 bases in between. The germline V gene has CDR1 SGHRS and CDR2 YFSETQ. The CDR3 runs to 14 residues. CDR3 sequence reads: CASSLDLNTGELFF. The CDR3, as DNA: TGCGCCAGCAGCTTGGATCTCAACACCGGGGAGCTGTTTTTT.

The chain couples TRBV5-1 to TRBJ1-1; tentative D call: TRBD1 (6 bases). In germline, CDR1 is SGHRS, CDR2 YFSETQ. V was shortened by 2 bases and J by 4 bases, with 15 bases between the two germline ends. The CDR3 extends over 15 amino acids. CDR3 protein: CASSFNRERSTEAFF. CDR3 DNA: TGCGCCAGCAGCTTCAACAGGGAAAGGAGCACTGAAGCTTTCTTT.

This clone has a single count. The chain recombines TRBV5-5 with TRBJ2-1, with D maybe TRBD1 (5 bases). CDR1 SGHKS and CDR2 YYEKEE come from the germline V gene (reference sequence). This CDR3 region has 14 residues. V lost 10 bases and J lost 5, with 19 bases in between. The CDR3 DNA reads TGTGCCGTCCACCCAGACCCAGGGAACAATGAGCAGTTCTTC. It codes for CAVHPDPGNNEQFF.

This clone occurred once. V gene TRBV27 combines with J gene TRBJ2-1, with TRBD1 identical over 10 bases. Germline V CDR1 and CDR2: MNHEY, SMNVEV (reference sequence). V dropped 2 bases and J dropped 8; count of bases not matched to a gene: 9. This CDR3 has 16 residues. The CDR3 nucleotides read TGTGCCAGCAGTTTAACCGGGACAGGGGTGCGGTATGAGCAGTTCTTC. Its protein product is CASSLTGTGVRYEQFF.

V usage is TRBV18 and J usage is TRBJ1-6, with a tentative D call TRBD1 (6 bases). The CDR3 runs 18 residues. Germline assignment: CDR1 KGHSH and CDR2 LQKENI. Trimming removed 3 bases from V and 8 bases from J, with 23 bases in between. This chain's CDR3 is CASSPQSLGAAVDSPLHF. Here the CDR3 DNA reads TGTGCCAGCTCACCCCAATCATTGGGGGCAGCTGTCGATTCACCCCTCCACTTT.

About this clone: The junction does not match germline at one end; this may be a read error. V is TRBV30 and J is TRBJ2-7, with TRBD1 as a possible D gene (6 bases). The CDR3 is 14 amino acids. Per germline, CDR1 GTSNPN and CDR2 SVGIG (reference sequence). The CDR3 loop reads CAWSVGGQSYKQYF. The CDR3 nucleotides are TGTGCCTGGAGTGTTGGTGGACAGTCCTACAAGCAGTACTTC.

The chain is built from TRBV28 and TRBJ2-5; TRBD1 agrees at 8 bases. The tail of the sequence fits TRBJ2-7 better, so the J call may be wrong. Germline values: CDR1 MDHEN, CDR2 SYDVKM. This CDR3 region has 14 residues. The CDR3 region has the DNA TGTGCCAGCAGTGGGACAGGTTCTTCCTACGAGCAGTACTTC. Amino acid sequence: CASSGTGSSYEQYF.

This chain connects TRBV4-3 to TRBJ2-2, with a weak D call TRBD2 (5 bases). The CDR3 spans 15 residues. V shed 1 base and J shed 3 bases, with 9 bases lying between them. Germline values: CDR1 LGHNA, CDR2 YSLEER. The CDR3 here is CASSQVRGYTGELFF. The CDR3 DNA follows: TGCGCCAGCAGCCAAGTTAGAGGGTACACCGGGGAGCTGTTTTTT.